The 7 T cell receptor beta chains reported below all come from one sample, sequenced in a study of T cell responses to AZD1222 COVID-19 vaccine. Assay: immunoSEQ multiplex PCR; the TCRdb copy retains only in-frame clones and omits some. The table shows approximately 80,000 clones, with 90% occurring only once. The sample consisted of peripheral blood, taken 28 days after the second AZD1222 dose. The receptor set was obtained from an adult who received the AZD1222 COVID-19 vaccine.

The chain couples TRBV5-1 to TRBJ2-7; D perhaps matches TRBD1 (5 bases). The ends were cut back, 0 bases at V and 4 bases at J, with 5 bases in the middle. The V gene's germline CDR1 is SGHRS and CDR2 YFSETQ. CDR3 length: 12 residues. The CDR3 sequence is CASSLGQYEQYF. Here the CDR3 DNA reads TGCGCCAGCAGCTTGGGACAGTACGAGCAGTACTTC. The full variable domain, with the rest looked up from reference TRBV5-1 and TRBJ2-7, is KAGVTQTPRYLIKTRGQQVTLSCSPISGHRSVSWYQQTPGQGLQFLFEYFSETQRNKGNFPGRFSGRQFSNSRSEMNVSTLELGDSALYLCASSLGQYEQYFGPGTRLTVT.

This chain connects TRBV29-1 to TRBJ2-3; a possible D gene is TRBD2 (6 bases). CDR1 and CDR2 from the germline V gene are SQVTM and ANQGSEA. The CDR3 runs 14 residues. V lost 8 bases, J lost 4 bases, and 19 bases lay in between. CDR3 sequence (DNA): TGCAGCTGGTCTCGGGGGAGGTACGCAGATACGCAGTATTTT. It specifies CSWSRGRYADTQYF.

The chain recombines TRBV5-1 with TRBJ2-7; 11 nucleotides align to TRBD1. The CDR3 spans 15 residues. V gave up 0 bases and J gave up 5 bases; unmatched junction bases: 4. The V gene's germline CDR1 is SGHRS and CDR2 YFSETQ. CDR3 in amino acids: CASSLVSGQGDEQYF. Written as DNA, the CDR3 is TGCGCCAGCAGCTTGGTTTCGGGACAGGGGGACGAGCAGTACTTC.

This chain joins TRBV11-2 and TRBJ1-3, with D hard to call. Looked up from germline, CDR1 is SGHAT and CDR2 is FQNNGV. The ends were cut back, 2 bases at V and 10 bases at J, with 9 bases in the middle. The CDR3 has 12 residues. The CDR3 spells CASSLIDDTIYF. The CDR3 DNA is TGTGCCAGCAGCTTAATCGACGATACCATATATTTT.

This clone was seen only a few times. The CDR3 nucleotides read TGTGCCAGCAGCGTAGCTACGGGGGGACAGGATTACAATGAGCAGTTCTTC. Translation gives CASSVATGGQDYNEQFF. This sequence joins TRBV9 and TRBJ2-1; maybe TRBD1 (8 bases). Trimming pared 0 bases from V and 4 bases from J, leaving 17 bases between. Germline-derived CDR1 and CDR2 are SGDLS and YYNGEE. The CDR3 is made up of 17 amino acids. The full variable domain, with the rest looked up from reference TRBV9 and TRBJ2-1, is DSGVTQTPKHLITATGQRVTLRCSPRSGDLSVYWYQQSLDQGLQFLIQYYNGEERAKGNILERFSAQQFPDLHSELNLSSLELGDSALYFCASSVATGGQDYNEQFFGPGTRLTVL.

This clone has only a few counts. The chain is built from TRBV5-1 and TRBJ1-1; D unclear. The CDR3 length is 13 residues. The V and J ends lost 2 bases and 0 bases respectively, with 5 bases between them. CDR1 is SGHRS and CDR2 is YFSETQ in the germline V gene. This CDR3 is CASSFEMNTEAFF. DNA for the CDR3: TGCGCCAGCAGCTTTGAGATGAACACTGAAGCTTTCTTT. Full variable domain (outside the CDR3, taken from reference TRBV5-1 and TRBJ1-1): KAGVTQTPRYLIKTRGQQVTLSCSPISGHRSVSWYQQTPGQGLQFLFEYFSETQRNKGNFPGRFSGRQFSNSRSEMNVSTLELGDSALYLCASSFEMNTEAFFGQGTRLTVV.

V gene TRBV7-9 combines with J gene TRBJ1-6; 7 bases align to TRBD1. The V gene's germline CDR1 is SEHNR and CDR2 FQNEAQ (reference sequence). This CDR3 has 15 residues. V lost 4 bases and J lost 9; bases outside the gene matches: 9. DNA for the CDR3: TGTGCCAGCAGCTCCGAGGGGACAGTGTCTTCACCCCTCCACTTT. This codes for CASSSEGTVSSPLHF.